The 17 T cell receptor beta chains reported below all come from one sample, sequenced in a study of T cells after yellow fever vaccination. TCRdb reanalysed the 5' RACE reads using MiXCR and keeps one entry per CDR3 protein. The sample lists 300,000 to 400,000 distinct CDR3 sequences; about 12% were seen once. The sample was CD4+ T cells sorted from PBMCs, taken 15 days after the yellow fever booster vaccination. The source is a young man who received the YFV17D yellow fever vaccine.

This clonotype was counted between two and nine times. V is TRBV5-4 and J is TRBJ2-3; 8 bases line up with TRBD2. The CDR3 loop spans 17 amino acids. With V trimmed by 4 bases and J by 2 bases, 12 bases remained unmatched. Germline V lookup: CDR1 SGHNT, CDR2 YYREEE (reference sequence). CDR3 sequence reads: CASSRRLSGEPTDTQYF. CDR3 nucleotide sequence: TGTGCCAGCAGCCGGAGACTTAGCGGGGAGCCCACAGATACGCAGTATTTT.

In this sample, this clonotype turned up a few times. The chain uses TRBV10-2 and TRBJ2-1; the D is unclear. The CDR3 contains 12 residues. Germline V gene lookup returns CDR1 WSHSY and CDR2 SAAADI. Trimming stripped 1 base from V and 8 bases from J, with 6 bases between. This chain's CDR3 is CASSEYRDEQFF. CDR3 nucleotide sequence: TGCGCCAGCAGTGAGTACCGAGATGAGCAGTTCTTC.

The sample holds a few counts of this clonotype. The chain couples TRBV29-1 to TRBJ2-3; D is possibly TRBD1 or TRBD2 (5 bases each). V lost 7 bases to trimming and J lost 6 bases, with 17 bases between them. The CDR3 is made up of 13 amino acids. Per the germline V gene, CDR1 is SQVTM and CDR2 is ANQGSEA. As DNA, the CDR3 is TGCAGCGCCGGGGACGGCGAGACCGATACGCAGTATTTT. Translated: CSAGDGETDTQYF.

The rearrangement uses TRBV6-2 or TRBV6-3 and TRBJ2-7; 7 bases align to TRBD1. CDR3 length: 15 residues. CDR1 and CDR2 from the germline V gene are MNHEY and SVGEGT. V lost 6 bases, J lost 4 bases, and 12 bases stayed unmatched. The DNA of the CDR3 is TGTGCCAGCAGGCACGGGACAGACGACTATTACGAGCAGTACTTC. Residues: CASRHGTDDYYEQYF.

The chain links TRBV5-1 to TRBJ1-1; D call uncertain. The CDR3 is 13 amino acids. Germline-derived CDR1 and CDR2 are SGHRS and YFSETQ. V was cut by 2 bases and J by 8 bases, with 13 bases left in between. CDR3 sequence (DNA): TGCGCCAGCAGCTTTTACGGCCTGCAGGAAGCTTTCTTT. Amino acid sequence: CASSFYGLQEAFF.

The J gene is TRBJ2-3, the V gene TRBV30; 10 bases agree with TRBD2. From germline, CDR1 is GTSNPN and CDR2 SVGIG (reference sequence). The V and J ends lost 2 bases and 2 bases, in that order; junction bases with no gene match: 4. The CDR3 has 15 amino acids. The CDR3 sequence: CAWSQLAGSTDTQYF. The CDR3 nucleotides read TGTGCCTGGAGTCAACTAGCGGGATCCACAGATACGCAGTATTTT.

The CDR3 is CASAVTGVSLREQYV. The DNA of the CDR3 is TGTGCCAGCGCCGTCACAGGGGTGTCCCTTCGCGAGCAGTACGTC. The V and J genes are TRBV6-5 and TRBJ2-7; 7 bases align to TRBD1. The CDR3 is 15 residues long. The trim removed 8 bases at V and 6 bases at J, leaving 16 bases unmatched. The germline gives CDR1 MNHEY, CDR2 SVGAGI.

The chain joins TRBV5-1 to TRBJ2-2, with 10 bases aligning to TRBD1. Germline V gene sequence: CDR1 SGHRS, CDR2 YFSETQ. The trim removed 5 bases at V and 7 bases at J, leaving 5 bases unmatched. This CDR3 contains 14 residues. CDR3 in DNA: TGCGCCAGCAGTTCCGGGACAGGGGTCGGGGAGCTGTTTTTT. Translating it yields CASSSGTGVGELFF.

This clonotype was detected only a few times. This chain connects TRBV7-2 to TRBJ2-7, with D perhaps matching TRBD1 or TRBD2 (6 bases each). CDR1 and CDR2 from the germline V gene are SGHTA and FQGNSA. Trimming removed 5 bases from V and 12 bases from J, with 20 bases in between. The CDR3 totals 13 residues. The CDR3 DNA sequence: TGTGCCAGCAGCCCAAGGGGGGCCACGCAGCCGTACTTC. Encoded protein: CASSPRGATQPYF.

This clonotype was found a few times. The genes are TRBV3-1 and TRBJ1-1; D remains ambiguous. The CDR3 runs to 13 residues. Trimming shortened V by 8 bases and J by 1 base, and 11 bases separated the two germline ends. CDR1 is LGHDT and CDR2 is YNNKEL in the germline V gene (reference sequence). This CDR3 reads CASGFWENTEAFF. The CDR3 bases are TGTGCCAGCGGGTTTTGGGAGAACACTGAAGCTTTCTTT.

By proportion, this clonotype is medium-sized. The chain couples TRBV7-2 to TRBJ2-3; a possible D gene is TRBD2 (5 bases). The V gene lost 4 bases and the J gene lost 7 bases, with 9 bases spanning the gap. The CDR3 runs to 12 residues. Germline CDR1 and CDR2: SGHTA and FQGNSA. The CDR3: CASSSTGNTQYF. CDR3 nucleotide sequence: TGTGCCAGCAGCTCAACGGGAAATACGCAGTATTTT.

The chain carries TRBV20-1 and TRBJ1-5, with TRBD1 matching 7 bases. The germline CDR1 and CDR2 sequences are DFQATT and SNEGSKA (reference sequence). The CDR3 is made up of 14 amino acids. The ends lost 4 bases at V and 5 bases at J; junction bases unmatched: 8. The CDR3 is CSAISQGGYQPQHF. CDR3 bases: TGCAGTGCTATATCCCAGGGGGGGTATCAGCCCCAGCATTTT.

V and J are TRBV6-2 or TRBV6-3 and TRBJ2-4; TRBD1 agrees at 11 bases. CDR3 length: 16 amino acids. V gave up 2 bases and J gave up 2 bases; unmatched junction bases: 2. Germline values: CDR1 MNHEY, CDR2 SVGEGT. CDR3 region: CASSYRTGGSKNIQYF. The CDR3 DNA sequence: TGTGCCAGCAGTTACCGGACAGGGGGCTCCAAAAACATTCAGTACTTC.

This clonotype occurred many times. V is TRBV5-1 and J is TRBJ1-1, with TRBD1 matching over 8 bases. The CDR3 is 12 residues long. CDR1 is SGHRS, CDR2 YFSETQ, per germline. The V gene end was trimmed by 5 bases and the J gene end by 3 bases; junction bases not matched to a gene: 0. CDR3 sequence: CASRTGDTEAFF. CDR3 nucleotide sequence: TGCGCCAGCAGGACAGGGGACACTGAAGCTTTCTTT. Full variable domain (rest looked up from reference TRBV5-1 and TRBJ1-1): KAGVTQTPRYLIKTRGQQVTLSCSPISGHRSVSWYQQTPGQGLQFLFEYFSETQRNKGNFPGRFSGRQFSNSRSEMNVSTLELGDSALYLCASRTGDTEAFFGQGTRLTVV.

V is TRBV14 and J is TRBJ1-1; no definite D call. V lost 2 bases to trimming and J lost 7 bases, with 20 bases between them. This CDR3 is 16 amino acids long. CDR1 is SGHDN and CDR2 is FVKESK in the germline V gene. As DNA, the CDR3 is TGTGCCAGCAGCCAAAGGCGACGAACAGATGGAGGTGAAGCTTTCTTT. Translated: CASSQRRRTDGGEAFF.

This clonotype was seen a handful of times. The gene calls are TRBV25-1 and TRBJ2-7; 7 bases fit TRBD1. CDR3 length equals 15 residues. The germline V gene encodes CDR1 MGHDK and CDR2 SYGVNS. The V gene end was trimmed by 2 bases and the J gene end by 4 bases; junction bases not matched to a gene: 8. The CDR3 is CASSELQGERYEQYF. The CDR3 bases are TGTGCCAGCAGTGAACTTCAGGGGGAGAGATACGAGCAGTACTTC.

There are a few counts of this clonotype. The rearrangement uses TRBV11-2 and TRBJ2-3; D possibly corresponds to TRBD1 (6 bases). CDR1 and CDR2 from the germline V gene are SGHAT and FQNNGV. Trimming stripped 5 bases from V and 4 bases from J, with 16 bases between. The CDR3 runs 15 residues. In DNA, the CDR3 is TGTGCCAGCAGCCCGCACGGACAGTGGGCAGATACGCAGTATTTT. It encodes CASSPHGQWADTQYF.